The rows below give T cell receptor beta chains drawn from one sample of a study of ipilimumab plus nivolumab after autologous stem cell transplantation. The assay was immunoSEQ multiplex PCR, and TCRdb's table has in-frame clones only and misses some. Of about 40,000 clones listed, over 90% are singletons. Source: PBMCs, taken in a trial of ipilimumab plus nivolumab as post-transplant consolidation. These receptors were taken from a male donor with multiple myeloma. The CDR3 runs from the conserved cysteine through the conserved F or W. The D gene is left open where the match is weak.

D,J,V,CDR3
.,TRBJ1-4,TRBV7-2,CASSWRSEGSEKLFF
TRBD2,TRBJ2-1,TRBV4-3,CASSQDPGLAGGHNEQFF
TRBD1,TRBJ2-5,TRBV11-2,CASSSLGTGKETQYF
.,TRBJ2-2,TRBV28,CASSLYGPGELFF
.,TRBJ1-2,TRBV5-1,CASSVRGGVYGYTF
.,TRBJ1-1,TRBV7-9,CASSVRVNIEAFF
.,TRBJ1-3,TRBV9,CASSVSGQPISGNTIYF
.,TRBJ2-3,TRBV5-1,CASSLQGGVLTDTQYF
TRBD1,TRBJ1-5,TRBV30,CAWSGQGNQPQHF
.,TRBJ1-2,TRBV28,CASSSGFNYGYTF
.,TRBJ1-2,TRBV9,CASSPRTGLGGYTF
.,TRBJ1-3,TRBV11-2,CASSFGTSDSSGNTIYF
.,TRBJ2-6,TRBV4-3,CASSQDWGFSGANVLTF
.,TRBJ2-7,TRBV6-6,CASSIRGASEQYF
TRBD2,TRBJ2-7,TRBV5-4,CASSPGTSGYEQYF
.,TRBJ1-2,TRBV6-5,CASSYSPRSYGYTF
.,TRBJ1-1,TRBV7-8,CASSPPRGGENTEAFF
.,TRBJ2-3,TRBV4-1,CASSQGHRSSSTDTQYF
.,TRBJ2-3,TRBV9,CASSPTVEGTDTQYF
TRBD2,TRBJ2-5,TRBV7-2,CASRPRLAGGETQYF
.,TRBJ1-3,TRBV29-1,CSVLDRPSPSGNTIYF
TRBD2,TRBJ2-3,TRBV15,CATSRVGTSLRTSTDTQYF
.,TRBJ1-2,TRBV9,CASSDRPWGGYTF
.,TRBJ2-1,TRBV7-3,CASSLGRGEQFF
.,TRBJ2-1,TRBV7-2,CASSPGLGLSPFF
TRBD2,TRBJ2-3,TRBV7-7,CASSPSGGAVDTQYF
TRBD1,TRBJ1-3,TRBV4-2,CASSPRQGEKRNTIYF